This T cell receptor (beta chain) was documented in a study of control samples from healthy donors and cancer patients. Data came from immunoSEQ multiplex PCR; TCRdb stores just in-frame clones and leaves some out. The sample gives roughly 160,000 clones, roughly 94% of which show up once; approximately 15% is in the top ten. The clonotype was recovered from a man in his 60s with colorectal cancer. The specimen sequenced was PBMCs.

The CDR3 loop is CASSQDFRSMNTEAFF. As DNA, the CDR3 is TGCGCCAGCAGCCAAGATTTCCGGTCGATGAACACTGAAGCTTTCTTT. The genes are TRBV4-3 and TRBJ1-1, with D uncertain. This CDR3 spans 16 amino acids. The V gene lost 0 bases and the J gene lost 0 bases, with 11 bases spanning the gap. CDR1 is LGHNA and CDR2 is YSLEER in the germline V gene.